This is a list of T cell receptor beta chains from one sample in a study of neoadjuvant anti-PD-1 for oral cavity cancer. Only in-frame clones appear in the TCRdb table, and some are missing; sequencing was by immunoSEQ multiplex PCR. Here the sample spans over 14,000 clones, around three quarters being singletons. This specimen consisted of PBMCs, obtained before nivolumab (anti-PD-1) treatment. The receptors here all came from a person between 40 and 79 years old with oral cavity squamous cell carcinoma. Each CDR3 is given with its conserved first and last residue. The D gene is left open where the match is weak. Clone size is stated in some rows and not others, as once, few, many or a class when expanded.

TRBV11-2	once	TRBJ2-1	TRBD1	CASSLVGQGYTRSYNEQFF	TGTGCCAGCAGCTTAGTGGGACAGGGCTACACACGTTCCTACAATGAGCAGTTCTTC
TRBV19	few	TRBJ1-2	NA	CASSIEAGNYGYTF	TGTGCCAGTAGTATAGAGGCAGGGAACTATGGCTACACCTTC
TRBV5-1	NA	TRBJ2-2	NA	CASIPSPATGELFF	TGCGCCAGCATCCCATCTCCCGCCACCGGGGAGCTGTTTTTT
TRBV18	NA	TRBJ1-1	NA	CASSPRGDMNTEAFF	TGTGCCAGCTCACCACGCGGAGACATGAACACTGAAGCTTTCTTT
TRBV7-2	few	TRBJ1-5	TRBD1	CASSSHRGGQPQHF	TGTGCCAGCAGCTCACACAGGGGCGGGCAGCCCCAGCATTTT
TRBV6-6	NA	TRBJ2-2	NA	CASSPTRANTGELFF	TGTGCCAGCAGCCCCACGAGGGCGAACACCGGGGAGCTGTTTTTT
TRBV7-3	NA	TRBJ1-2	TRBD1	CASSSRTGKEKGYTF	TGTGCCAGCAGCTCAAGGACAGGGAAGGAGAAGGGCTACACCTTC
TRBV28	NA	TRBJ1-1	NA	CASNGGANTEAFF	TGTGCCAGCAATGGGGGCGCGAACACTGAAGCTTTCTTT
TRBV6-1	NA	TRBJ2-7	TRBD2	CASTGGRTNGYEQYF	TGTGCCAGCACCGGGGGGAGGACAAACGGCTACGAGCAGTACTTC
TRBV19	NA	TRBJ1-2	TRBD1	CASSTGTDLNYGYTF	TGTGCCAGTAGTACCGGGACAGACCTAAACTATGGCTACACCTTC
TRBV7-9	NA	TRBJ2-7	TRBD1	CASSLGQGARGEQYF	TGTGCCAGCAGCTTGGGACAGGGGGCGCGTGGCGAGCAGTACTTC
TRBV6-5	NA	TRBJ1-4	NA	CASSLKGPVELFF	TGTGCCAGCAGTTTGAAGGGGCCGGTGGAACTGTTTTTT
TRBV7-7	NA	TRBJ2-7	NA	CASTGNYEQYF	TGTGCCAGCACAGGGAACTACGAGCAGTACTTC
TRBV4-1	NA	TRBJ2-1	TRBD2	CASSRGLAGGVRYNEQFF	TGCGCCAGCAGCCGGGGGCTAGCGGGAGGGGTACGGTACAATGAGCAGTTCTTC
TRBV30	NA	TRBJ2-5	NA	CAWTRTSLETQYF	TGTGCCTGGACCCGGACCTCTCTGGAGACCCAGTACTTC
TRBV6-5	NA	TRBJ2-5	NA	CASSYSGGGLQETQYF	TGTGCCAGCAGTTACTCTGGCGGAGGACTTCAAGAGACCCAGTACTTC